The 2 T cell receptor beta chains in this list originate from one sample, sequenced in a study of cytomegalovirus exposure and HLA in healthy donors. Researchers ran the PCR with 60 Vbeta and 13 Jbeta primers. Assay used: immunoSEQ multiplex PCR; TCRdb lists only in-frame clones, some missing. The repertoire consists of under 150,000 clones, with less than 10% occurring once and the leading ten covering 1.8%. The sequencing sample was made of PBMCs. Receptors originate from a male donor in good health and CMV-seronegative.

This clone was observed a few times. The rearrangement links TRBV6-6 to TRBJ2-2; D gene ambiguous. V lost 6 bases and J lost 0, with 8 bases in between. In germline, CDR1 is MNHNY, CDR2 SVGAGI (reference sequence). This CDR3 has 14 amino acids. This chain's CDR3 is CASSPFTNTGELFF. Here the CDR3 DNA reads TGTGCCAGCAGCCCCTTTACGAACACCGGGGAGCTGTTTTTT.

This clone appeared a few times. V is TRBV18 and J is TRBJ2-1; 9 bases are shared with TRBD1. The junction had 7 bases not matched to a gene; V was cut back by 3 bases and J by 4 bases. Germline V gene sequence: CDR1 KGHSH, CDR2 LQKENI. The CDR3 is made up of 16 amino acids. In DNA form, the CDR3 reads TGTGCCAGCTCACCTACGGGACAGGGAGGATACAATGAGCAGTTCTTC. Its translation: CASSPTGQGGYNEQFF.